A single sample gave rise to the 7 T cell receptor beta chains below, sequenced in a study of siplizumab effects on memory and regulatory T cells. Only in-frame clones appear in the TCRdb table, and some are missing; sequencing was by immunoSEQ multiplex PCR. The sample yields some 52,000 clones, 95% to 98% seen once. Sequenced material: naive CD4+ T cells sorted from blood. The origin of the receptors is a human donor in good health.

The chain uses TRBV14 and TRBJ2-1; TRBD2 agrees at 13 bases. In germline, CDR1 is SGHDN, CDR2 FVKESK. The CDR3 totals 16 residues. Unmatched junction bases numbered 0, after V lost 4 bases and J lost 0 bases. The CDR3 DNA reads TGTGCCAGCAGCCGGACTAGCGGGAGCTCCTACAATGAGCAGTTCTTC. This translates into CASSRTSGSSYNEQFF.

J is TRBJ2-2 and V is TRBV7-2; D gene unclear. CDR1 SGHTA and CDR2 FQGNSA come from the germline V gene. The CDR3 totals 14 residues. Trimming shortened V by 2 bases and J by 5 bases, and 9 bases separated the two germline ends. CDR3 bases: TGTGCCAGCAGCTTAATTCTGGGAACCGGGGAGCTGTTTTTT. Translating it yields CASSLILGTGELFF.

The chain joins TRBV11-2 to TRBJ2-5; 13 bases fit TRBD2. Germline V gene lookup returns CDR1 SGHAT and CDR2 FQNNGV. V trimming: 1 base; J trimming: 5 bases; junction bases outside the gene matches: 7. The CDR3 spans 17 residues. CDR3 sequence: CASSLGWGTSGIETQYF. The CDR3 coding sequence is TGTGCCAGCAGCTTAGGGTGGGGGACTAGCGGGATCGAGACCCAGTACTTC.

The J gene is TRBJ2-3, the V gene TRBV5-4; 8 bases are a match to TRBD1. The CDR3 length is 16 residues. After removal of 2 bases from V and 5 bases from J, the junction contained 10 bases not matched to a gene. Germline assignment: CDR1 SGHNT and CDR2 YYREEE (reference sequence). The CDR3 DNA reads TGTGCCAGCAGCTTAATTGGAACCGGGACAGGAGATACGCAGTATTTT. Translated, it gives CASSLIGTGTGDTQYF.

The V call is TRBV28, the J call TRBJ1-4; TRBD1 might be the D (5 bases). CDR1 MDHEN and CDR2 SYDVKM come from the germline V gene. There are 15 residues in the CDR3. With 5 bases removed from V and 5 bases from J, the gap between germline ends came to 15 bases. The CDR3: CASSPTGFENEKLFF. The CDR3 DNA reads TGTGCCAGCAGTCCTACAGGATTCGAGAATGAAAAACTGTTTTTT.

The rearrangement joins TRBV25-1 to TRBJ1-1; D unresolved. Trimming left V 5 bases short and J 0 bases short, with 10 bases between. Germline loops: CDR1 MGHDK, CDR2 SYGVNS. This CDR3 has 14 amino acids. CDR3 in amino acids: CASSRREVNTEAFF. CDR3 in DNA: TGTGCCAGCAGTAGAAGGGAGGTGAACACTGAAGCTTTCTTT.

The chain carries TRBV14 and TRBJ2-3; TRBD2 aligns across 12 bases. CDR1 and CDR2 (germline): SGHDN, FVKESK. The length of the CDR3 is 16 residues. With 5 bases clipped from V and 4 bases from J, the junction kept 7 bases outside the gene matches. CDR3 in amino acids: CASSDLAGGPADTQYF. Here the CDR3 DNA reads TGTGCCAGCAGCGACCTAGCGGGAGGGCCGGCAGATACGCAGTATTTT.